The 15 T cell receptor beta chains presented below share a single source sample, sequenced in a study of identical twins. TCRdb redid the calling of the 5' RACE reads with MiXCR, one entry per CDR3 protein. The profile shows 450,000 or so distinct CDR3 sequences, approximately 14% of them singletons. These data were also reused for a study on yellow fever vaccine responses in identical twins.

Sequenced sample: CD4+ T cells sorted from blood. These TCRs come from a woman aged 18 to 35 in good health.

This chain connects TRBV12-3 or TRBV12-4 to TRBJ2-1; possible D gene TRBD2, 5 bases. V was cut by 2 bases and J by 8 bases, with 10 bases left in between. The CDR3 has 13 amino acids. The CDR3 here is CASSLQRIDEQFF. DNA of the CDR3: TGTGCCAGCAGTTTACAGCGGATAGATGAGCAGTTCTTC.

This clonotype has only a few counts. This sequence joins TRBV27 and TRBJ2-5; D may be TRBD1 or TRBD2 (5 bases each). Trimming shortened V by 6 bases and J by 6 bases, and 14 bases separated the two germline ends. The germline CDR1 and CDR2 sequences are MNHEY and SMNVEV (reference sequence). This CDR3 is 13 amino acids long. The CDR3 loop is CASSRPGTQTQYF. The CDR3 DNA reads TGTGCCAGCAGCCGACCGGGGACGCAGACCCAGTACTTC.

In its sample, this clonotype was seen many times. This chain uses TRBV5-1 with TRBJ1-1, with D maybe TRBD1 (6 bases). V shed 6 bases and J shed 6 bases, with 21 bases lying between them. CDR1 and CDR2 (germline): SGHRS, YFSETQ. The CDR3 runs to 15 residues. CDR3 sequence reads: CASTLTRGAQSEAFF. CDR3 in DNA: TGCGCCAGCACCCTTACACGGGGGGCTCAGTCTGAAGCTTTCTTT.

This clonotype occurred a few times. The chain has TRBV5-1 and TRBJ2-7; 10 bases fit TRBD2. The germline gives CDR1 SGHRS, CDR2 YFSETQ. The CDR3 loop spans 16 amino acids. The V segment lost 0 bases and the J segment 2 bases; nucleotides outside the gene matches: 5. The CDR3: CASSLGASGRTYEQYF. In nucleotides, the CDR3 is TGCGCCAGCAGCTTGGGGGCTAGCGGGAGAACCTACGAGCAGTACTTC.

This clonotype has just a few counts. The chain employs TRBV10-1 and TRBJ2-3, with 9 bases lining up with TRBD1. From germline, CDR1 is WNHNN and CDR2 SYGVQD (reference sequence). This CDR3 is 21 amino acids long. V shed 6 bases, J shed 4 bases, and the junction held 26 bases outside the gene matches. CDR3 DNA sequence: TGCGCCAGCAGCGGCTTGGGACAGGGACATTTTCAGATGATGGTGTCAGATACGCAGTATTTT. Translating it yields CASSGLGQGHFQMMVSDTQYF.

This clonotype showed up many times. The chain combines TRBV12-3 or TRBV12-4 with TRBJ2-2; no definite D call. Trimming pared 3 bases from V and 6 bases from J, leaving 8 bases between. This CDR3 is built from 13 residues. The CDR3 DNA is TGTGCCAGCAGTTTTGTAGGCGCCGGGGAGCTGTTTTTT. Its translation: CASSFVGAGELFF.

This clonotype turned up a few times. The rearrangement links TRBV14 to TRBJ2-1, with a possible D match to TRBD2 (5 bases). The CDR3 sequence is 16 residues long. In germline, CDR1 is SGHDN, CDR2 FVKESK. Deletions cut 0 bases from V and 14 bases from J, with 23 bases between. CDR3 residues: CASSQDRRLGATGEFF. CDR3 in DNA: TGTGCCAGCAGCCAAGATCGGAGGTTAGGTGCCACTGGCGAGTTCTTC.

This clonotype was seen only a few times. J is TRBJ2-7 and V is TRBV20-1; 7 bases are a match to TRBD2. J was trimmed by 2 bases and V by 2 bases; bases with no gene match: 0. Germline V lookup: CDR1 DFQATT, CDR2 SNEGSKA (reference sequence). The CDR3 totals 12 residues. CDR3 sequence (DNA): TGCAGTGCTAGACTAGCGGCCTACGAGCAGTACTTC. Translating it yields CSARLAAYEQYF.

The sample holds a few counts of this clonotype. The gene calls are TRBV5-6 and TRBJ2-7; TRBD1 might be the D (5 bases). The CDR3 is made up of 12 amino acids. Germline V gene data show CDR1 as SGHDT and CDR2 as YYEEEE. Deletions cut 3 bases from V and 6 bases from J, with 10 bases between. CDR3 loop: CASSYRRGEQYF. In nucleotides, the CDR3 is TGTGCCAGCAGCTATAGAAGGGGCGAGCAGTACTTC.

This clonotype occurred a few times. The chain employs TRBV20-1 and TRBJ1-4; the D is unclear. Germline CDR1 and CDR2: DFQATT and SNEGSKA (reference sequence). CDR3 length equals 14 residues. Trimming shortened V by 3 bases and J by 3 bases, and 11 bases separated the two germline ends. CDR3 nucleotide sequence: TGCAGTGCTAGGATCCCCCGCTCTAATGAAAAACTGTTTTTT. Its protein product is CSARIPRSNEKLFF.

This clonotype was observed a handful of times. This sequence joins TRBV7-2 and TRBJ2-3; no clear D gene. V lost 3 bases and J lost 4, with 8 bases in between. Germline V gene lookup returns CDR1 SGHTA and CDR2 FQGNSA. The CDR3 length is 13 residues. The CDR3 is CASSFWQPDTQYF. The CDR3 nucleotides are TGTGCCAGCAGCTTTTGGCAACCAGATACGCAGTATTTT.

The V call is TRBV3-1, the J call TRBJ2-7; D unresolved. CDR3 length equals 12 residues. Germline assignment: CDR1 LGHDT and CDR2 YNNKEL (reference sequence). V was shortened by 0 bases and J by 10 bases, with 10 bases between the two germline ends. CDR3 sequence (DNA): TGTGCCAGCAGCCAAGATCTGCGGAGCCAGTACTTC. Its protein is CASSQDLRSQYF.

This clonotype was observed a few times. V is TRBV9 and J is TRBJ2-2, with 7 nucleotides matching TRBD2. Trimming took 4 bases from V and 0 from J; bases not matched to a gene: 6. This CDR3 has 16 amino acids. Germline loops: CDR1 SGDLS, CDR2 YYNGEE. CDR3 bases: TGTGCCAGCAGCTATCGTGGGGGGGCGAACACCGGGGAGCTGTTTTTT. Translation: CASSYRGGANTGELFF.

This clonotype was seen a handful of times. The chain uses TRBV12-3 or TRBV12-4 and TRBJ2-5; a possible D gene is TRBD1 (6 bases). The V and J ends lost 1 base and 5 bases respectively, with 14 bases between them. CDR3 length equals 15 residues. CDR3: CASSLVRGSVETQYF. Written as DNA, the CDR3 is TGTGCCAGCAGTTTAGTTAGGGGGTCTGTGGAGACCCAGTACTTC.

This chain links TRBV5-4 with TRBJ2-3, with D perhaps TRBD2 (5 bases). There are 15 residues in the CDR3. Germline lookup yields CDR1 SGHNT and CDR2 YYREEE (reference sequence). The V and J ends lost 0 bases and 4 bases respectively, with 12 bases between them. The CDR3 loop is CASSLVRSGADTQYF. CDR3 DNA: TGTGCCAGCAGCTTGGTTCGGAGCGGCGCAGATACGCAGTATTTT.